One and the same sample provided the 4 T cell receptor beta chains below, sequenced in a study of PD-L1 blockade in urothelial cancer. Profiled with immunoSEQ multiplex PCR; TCRdb holds only in-frame clones, not every one. The data show 70,000 to 90,000 clones, around 85% seen once. Time point: pretreatment peripheral blood. The specimen was PBMCs, collected around atezolizumab (anti-PD-L1) treatment. The source of these receptors is a man in his fifties or sixties with urothelial cancer.

This chain connects TRBV6-1 to TRBJ2-3; 10 bases fit TRBD1. CDR3 size: 16 residues. Germline lookup yields CDR1 MNHNS and CDR2 SASEGT. J was trimmed by 1 base and V by 4 bases; bases with no gene match: 5. CDR3 loop: CASSVVTGGGTDTQYF. CDR3 DNA: TGTGCCAGCAGTGTGGTGACAGGGGGCGGCACAGATACGCAGTATTTT.

This chain connects TRBV7-2 to TRBJ2-5; no reliable D call. V lost 5 bases, J lost 3 bases, and 10 bases lay in between. Germline CDR1 is SGHTA and CDR2 is FQGNSA. The CDR3 length is 13 residues. DNA of the CDR3: TGTGCCAGCAGCCCCCGACTGGAAGAGACCCAGTACTTC. It translates to CASSPRLEETQYF.

On this clone: Relative to the germline gene, one junction end is altered; a read error may explain this. This chain links TRBV7-7 with TRBJ2-1; 7 bases line up with TRBD2. Germline V gene lookup returns CDR1 SSHAT and CDR2 FNYEAQ (reference sequence). The CDR3 runs 13 residues. The CDR3 here is CASSSYGRNEQFF. The DNA for the CDR3 is TGTGCTAGCAGCTCCTACGGGAGGAATGAGCAGTTCTTC.

V gene TRBV5-1 combines with J gene TRBJ2-7, with 7 bases aligning to TRBD2. Germline V gene data show CDR1 as SGHRS and CDR2 as YFSETQ. The CDR3 has 14 amino acids. V shed 3 bases, J shed 6 bases, and the junction held 9 bases outside the gene matches. The CDR3 spells CASSSPGGGFEQYF. The CDR3 DNA reads as TGCGCCAGCAGCTCGCCGGGAGGCGGGTTCGAGCAGTACTTC. The variable domain in full, completed from reference TRBV5-1 and TRBJ2-7, reads KAGVTQTPRYLIKTRGQQVTLSCSPISGHRSVSWYQQTPGQGLQFLFEYFSETQRNKGNFPGRFSGRQFSNSRSEMNVSTLELGDSALYLCASSSPGGGFEQYFGPGTRLTVT.